A selection of T cell receptor beta chains follows, all from one sample in a study of cytomegalovirus exposure and HLA in healthy donors. Using immunoSEQ multiplex PCR, the repertoire was profiled, and TCRdb retains in-frame clones only, with some absent. The profile shows under 150,000 clones, over 65% of them singletons. Sequencing used PBMCs. The receptors were gathered from a man in his forties or fifties in good health and CMV-seronegative. Both conserved end residues are part of each CDR3. The D gene is left open where the match is weak. For some rows the clone size is stated as once, few or many, or as a class when expanded; others skip it.

V: TRBV19; J: TRBJ2-1; D: TRBD2; size: few; DNA: TGTGCCAGTAGTATAATTACTAGCGGGAGGGCCTACAATGAGCAGTTCTTC; CDR3: CASSIITSGRAYNEQFF
V: TRBV13; J: TRBJ1-4; D: NA; size: once; DNA: TGTGCCAGCAGCTTACCAGGGGCTATTAATGAAAAACTGTTTTTT; CDR3: CASSLPGAINEKLFF
V: TRBV28; J: TRBJ1-4; D: TRBD1; size: NA; DNA: TGTGCCAGCAGACAGGACAGGGTCAATGAAAAACTGTTTTTT; CDR3: CASRQDRVNEKLFF
V: TRBV7-3; J: TRBJ2-1; D: NA; size: NA; DNA: TGTGCCAGCAGCTTAGAAAGATCCGGTGAGCAGTTCTTC; CDR3: CASSLERSGEQFF
V: TRBV29-1; J: TRBJ2-7; D: NA; size: NA; DNA: TGCAGCGTTGAAGGGTGGGAAGGCAGGCGGGGTCCCTACGAGCAGTACTTC; CDR3: CSVEGWEGRRGPYEQYF
V: TRBV5-5; J: TRBJ2-5; D: NA; size: NA; DNA: TGTGCCAGCAGCTGGGACAACCAAGAGACCCAGTACTTC; CDR3: CASSWDNQETQYF
V: TRBV7-2; J: TRBJ2-7; D: NA; size: NA; DNA: TGTGCCAGCAGCTTACTACCTCAGCGAGAAGACAGGTTGAGGAACGAGCAGTACTTC; CDR3: CASSLLPQREDRLRNEQYF
V: TRBV28; J: TRBJ2-6; D: TRBD1; size: NA; DNA: TGTGCCAGCAAGCCGGGACAGGGGGCGCTTGGGGCCAACGTCCTGACTTTC; CDR3: CASKPGQGALGANVLTF
V: TRBV7-2; J: TRBJ2-1; D: NA; size: NA; DNA: TGTGCCAGCACCCCCTCTTACAATGAGCAGTTCTTC; CDR3: CASTPSYNEQFF
V: TRBV28; J: TRBJ2-5; D: TRBD1; size: NA; DNA: TGTGCCATCCTTCCCAGGGGGCAGGGAGAGACCCAGTACTTC; CDR3: CAILPRGQGETQYF
V: TRBV7-6; J: TRBJ2-3; D: TRBD2; size: NA; DNA: TGTGCCAGCAGGGCTGCGCCGGGACTAGCGGGGGCAGATACGCAGTATTTT; CDR3: CASRAAPGLAGADTQYF
V: TRBV2; J: TRBJ2-3; D: NA; size: once; DNA: TGTGCCAGCAATTGGGCAGCTAGCACAGATACGCAGTATTTT; CDR3: CASNWAASTDTQYF
V: TRBV7-9; J: TRBJ2-1; D: TRBD2; size: NA; DNA: TGTGCCAGCAGCTTCGCGGGAGGGCCGGGTTACAATGAGCAGTTCTTC; CDR3: CASSFAGGPGYNEQFF
V: TRBV6-1; J: TRBJ1-1; D: TRBD1; size: NA; DNA: TGTGCCAGCAGTGAAAGGGAGACAGGGGGGCCCACTGAAGCTTTCTTT; CDR3: CASSERETGGPTEAFF
V: TRBV4-3; J: TRBJ2-7; D: NA; size: NA; DNA: TGCGCCAGCAGCCAAGATAGGTTCAGGCTAGCGCCCTCCGAGCAGTACTTC; CDR3: CASSQDRFRLAPSEQYF
V: TRBV11-2; J: TRBJ1-2; D: TRBD1; size: NA; DNA: TGTGCCAGCAGCTTAGCCCGCGGTGGACAGGGCGAAGGCTACACCTTC; CDR3: CASSLARGGQGEGYTF
V: TRBV4-1; J: TRBJ2-7; D: NA; size: NA; DNA: TGCGCCAGCAGCCAAGTCGCTAGCGCCCCAAGCCACGAGCAGTACTTC; CDR3: CASSQVASAPSHEQYF
V: TRBV5-1; J: TRBJ2-5; D: TRBD1; size: NA; DNA: TGCGCCAGCAGCTTGGCCTCGGGACAGCAAGAGACCCAGTACTTC; CDR3: CASSLASGQQETQYF
V: TRBV7-2; J: TRBJ2-2; D: NA; size: NA; DNA: TGTGCCAGCAGCCCACGACTTATCACCGGGGAGCTGTTTTTT; CDR3: CASSPRLITGELFF
V: TRBV7-2; J: TRBJ1-5; D: NA; size: NA; DNA: TGTGCCAGCAGCTTATCCAATAGCAATCAGCCCCAGCATTTT; CDR3: CASSLSNSNQPQHF
V: TRBV15; J: TRBJ2-5; D: NA; size: NA; DNA: TGTGCCACCAGCAAAGCAGGGCAAGAGACCCAGTACTTC; CDR3: CATSKAGQETQYF
V: TRBV6-7; J: TRBJ2-7; D: TRBD1; size: NA; DNA: TGTGCCAGCAGTTCCCCGGGACAGGGGGCGTACGAGCAGTACTTC; CDR3: CASSSPGQGAYEQYF
V: TRBV4-3; J: TRBJ2-7; D: NA; size: NA; DNA: TGCGCCAGCAGCCAAGGGGCGACATCCAATCTCTACGAGCAGTACTTC; CDR3: CASSQGATSNLYEQYF
V: TRBV19; J: TRBJ2-1; D: NA; size: NA; DNA: TGTGCCAGTAGTATATGGTCCGGAGCGAAGTTCTCCTACAATGAGCAGTTCTTC; CDR3: CASSIWSGAKFSYNEQFF
V: TRBV7-3; J: TRBJ1-3; D: NA; size: NA; DNA: TGTGCCAGCAGCCCTAACGCAGGGGATGGAAACACCATATATTTT; CDR3: CASSPNAGDGNTIYF
V: TRBV14; J: TRBJ1-1; D: NA; size: NA; DNA: TGTGCCAGCAGCCAAGGGGCAGTTCCCATGAACACTGAAGCTTTCTTT; CDR3: CASSQGAVPMNTEAFF
V: TRBV28; J: TRBJ2-7; D: TRBD1; size: NA; DNA: TGTGCCAGCACGACAGGGTCATCCTACGAGCAGTACTTC; CDR3: CASTTGSSYEQYF
V: TRBV2; J: TRBJ2-7; D: TRBD1; size: NA; DNA: TGTGCCAACAGGGGCGACTCCTACGAGCAGTACTTC; CDR3: CANRGDSYEQYF
V: TRBV6-5; J: TRBJ2-3; D: NA; size: NA; DNA: TGTGCCAGCAGTTCCCCGGTGGATACGCAGTATTTT; CDR3: CASSSPVDTQYF
V: TRBV7-9; J: TRBJ1-1; D: NA; size: NA; DNA: TGTGCCAGCAGCTTGGAGGGCATTAACACTGAAGCTTTCTTT; CDR3: CASSLEGINTEAFF
V: TRBV6-5; J: TRBJ2-3; D: TRBD2; size: NA; DNA: TGTGCCAGCAGTTATCATCTAGCGGGGCAAGATACGCAGTATTTT; CDR3: CASSYHLAGQDTQYF
V: TRBV7-6; J: TRBJ1-1; D: NA; size: NA; DNA: TGTGCCAGCAGCAACCGAGCGGGGAACACTGAAGCTTTCTTT; CDR3: CASSNRAGNTEAFF
V: TRBV6-4; J: TRBJ2-1; D: NA; size: NA; DNA: TGTGCCAGCAGCCCGGAGTATCGACAGAATGAGCAGTTCTTC; CDR3: CASSPEYRQNEQFF
V: TRBV19; J: TRBJ1-5; D: NA; size: NA; DNA: TGTGCCAGTAGTTCAGGGTGGCAGCCCCAGCATTTT; CDR3: CASSSGWQPQHF
V: TRBV5-4; J: TRBJ1-2; D: TRBD1; size: once; DNA: TGTGCCAGCAGCTTGGCCCCTGCTGGTGACAGGGGTAGCTACACCTTC; CDR3: CASSLAPAGDRGSYTF
V: TRBV25-1; J: TRBJ1-4; D: NA; size: few; DNA: TGTGCCAGCAGTGAAGGAGGGGTCGAAAAACTGTTTTTT; CDR3: CASSEGGVEKLFF
V: TRBV27; J: TRBJ1-4; D: NA; size: NA; DNA: TGTGCCAGCAGACGGGGGGCTCTTAATGAAAAACTGTTTTTT; CDR3: CASRRGALNEKLFF
V: TRBV9; J: TRBJ2-3; D: TRBD2; size: few; DNA: TGTGCCAGCAGCGTCAGAGGAGGGGTCTATAGCGGGGCCGAAGATACGCAGTATTTT; CDR3: CASSVRGGVYSGAEDTQYF
V: TRBV5-1; J: TRBJ2-3; D: TRBD2; size: NA; DNA: TGCGCCAGCAGCTTGCAGCCTAGCGGGATCGGGGATACGCAGTATTTT; CDR3: CASSLQPSGIGDTQYF
V: TRBV6-5; J: TRBJ2-2; D: TRBD1; size: NA; DNA: TGTGCCAGCAGTCCCACCGACAGGGACACCGGGGAGCTGTTTTTT; CDR3: CASSPTDRDTGELFF
V: TRBV7-2; J: TRBJ2-5; D: NA; size: NA; DNA: TGTGCCAGCAGCTTTAACAGGGGGGGGGAGACCCAGTACTTC; CDR3: CASSFNRGGETQYF
V: TRBV18; J: TRBJ2-7; D: TRBD2; size: NA; DNA: TGTGCCAGCTCACCACAAACGCTAGCGGGGGGGCGAGGCGAGCAGTACTTC; CDR3: CASSPQTLAGGRGEQYF
V: TRBV6-1; J: TRBJ2-2; D: NA; size: NA; DNA: TGTGCCAGCAGTGATCTCTGGAGAGGCGGGGAGCTGTTTTTT; CDR3: CASSDLWRGGELFF
V: TRBV13; J: TRBJ1-1; D: NA; size: NA; DNA: TGTGCCAGCAGCTTAGGCAGGGAGGACACTGAAGCTTTCTTT; CDR3: CASSLGREDTEAFF
V: TRBV7-3; J: TRBJ2-4; D: NA; size: NA; DNA: TGTGCCAGCAGCTTAAACCCTAGCGCCGAAAACATTCAGTACTTC; CDR3: CASSLNPSAENIQYF
V: TRBV7-9; J: TRBJ1-6; D: TRBD1; size: NA; DNA: TGTGCCAGCAGCCCCCGGGACAGCCCTAATTCACCCCTCCACTTT; CDR3: CASSPRDSPNSPLHF
V: TRBV7-3; J: TRBJ1-1; D: NA; size: NA; DNA: TGTGCCAGCAGCTTACGCAGGGGCACAGCTTTCTTT; CDR3: CASSLRRGTAFF
V: TRBV7-9; J: TRBJ1-3; D: TRBD1; size: NA; DNA: TGTGCCAGCAGCACCGACAGGGCTGGAAACACCATATATTTT; CDR3: CASSTDRAGNTIYF